What follows are 2 T cell receptor beta chains derived from one specimen sequenced in a study of coeliac disease. Data came from immunoSEQ multiplex PCR; TCRdb stores just in-frame clones and leaves some out. The sample lists 4,000 to 6,000 clones; 69% were seen once. Sequences were obtained from lymphocytes from the gut lamina propria. These receptors were collected from a woman aged 40 to 49.

This chain links TRBV10-1 with TRBJ2-1; 14 bases agree with TRBD2. Germline-derived CDR1 and CDR2 are WNHNN and SYGVQD (reference sequence). The CDR3 totals 17 residues. V shed 6 bases, J shed 4 bases, and the junction held 8 bases outside the gene matches. The CDR3 sequence is CASRRLAGGPLYNEQFF. Written as DNA, the CDR3 is TGCGCCAGCAGGCGACTAGCGGGAGGGCCACTTTACAATGAGCAGTTCTTC.

The chain carries TRBV7-9 and TRBJ1-2, with a possible D match to TRBD1 (6 bases). The CDR3 consists of 14 residues. The germline gives CDR1 SEHNR, CDR2 FQNEAQ (reference sequence). Trimming took 4 bases from V and 7 from J, leaving 16 bases between them. CDR3 region: CASSSLYRESGYTF. CDR3 DNA sequence: TGTGCCAGCAGCTCCCTTTACAGGGAGAGTGGCTACACCTTC.